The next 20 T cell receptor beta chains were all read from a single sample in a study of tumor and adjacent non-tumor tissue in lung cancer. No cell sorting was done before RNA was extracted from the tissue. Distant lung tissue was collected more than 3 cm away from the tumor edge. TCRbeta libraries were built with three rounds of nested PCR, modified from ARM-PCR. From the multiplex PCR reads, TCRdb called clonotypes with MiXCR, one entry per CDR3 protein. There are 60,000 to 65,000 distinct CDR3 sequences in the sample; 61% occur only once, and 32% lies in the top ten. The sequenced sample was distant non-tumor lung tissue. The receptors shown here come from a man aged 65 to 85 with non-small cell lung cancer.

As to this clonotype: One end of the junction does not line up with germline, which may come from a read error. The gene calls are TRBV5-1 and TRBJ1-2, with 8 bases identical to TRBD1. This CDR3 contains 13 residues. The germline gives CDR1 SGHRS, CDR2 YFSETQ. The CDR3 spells CASSLYRGVGFTF. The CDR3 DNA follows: TGCGCCAGCAGCTTATACAGGGGGGTTGGCTTCACCTTC.

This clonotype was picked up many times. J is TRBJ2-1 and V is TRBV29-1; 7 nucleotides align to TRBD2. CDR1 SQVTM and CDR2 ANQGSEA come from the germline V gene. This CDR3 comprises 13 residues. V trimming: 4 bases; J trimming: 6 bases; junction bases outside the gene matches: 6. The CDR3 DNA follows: TGCAGCGTTGGGGGGGGTCAGGGCAATGAGCAGTTCTTC. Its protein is CSVGGGQGNEQFF.

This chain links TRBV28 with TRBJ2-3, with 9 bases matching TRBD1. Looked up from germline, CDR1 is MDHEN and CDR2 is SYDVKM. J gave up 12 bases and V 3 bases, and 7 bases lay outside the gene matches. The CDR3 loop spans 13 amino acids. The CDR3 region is CASSLPPGQGQYF. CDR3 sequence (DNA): TGTGCCAGCAGTTTGCCTCCGGGACAGGGACAGTATTTT.

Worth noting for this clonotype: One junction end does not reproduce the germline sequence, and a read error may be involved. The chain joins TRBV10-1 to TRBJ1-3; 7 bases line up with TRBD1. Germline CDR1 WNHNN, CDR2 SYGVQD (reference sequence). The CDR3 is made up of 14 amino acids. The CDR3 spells CVSSEGQVSTNIYF. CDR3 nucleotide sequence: TGCGTCAGCAGTGAAGGACAGGTCTCAACCAACATATATTTT.

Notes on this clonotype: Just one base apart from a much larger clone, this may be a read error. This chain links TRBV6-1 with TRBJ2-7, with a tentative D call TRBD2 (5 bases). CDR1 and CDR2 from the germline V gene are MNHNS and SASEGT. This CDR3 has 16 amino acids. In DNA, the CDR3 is TGTGCCAGTCTCCCGAGGGCCGTGGTCGAGTCCTACAAGCAGTACTTC. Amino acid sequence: CASLPRAVVESYKQYF.

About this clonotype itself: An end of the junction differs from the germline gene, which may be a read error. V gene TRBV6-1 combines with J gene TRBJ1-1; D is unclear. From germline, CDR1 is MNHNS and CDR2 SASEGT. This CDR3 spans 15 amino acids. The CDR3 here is CARSTGRHMNTEAFF. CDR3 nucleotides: TGTGCCAGAAGTACTGGTAGACACATGAACACCGAAGCTTTCTTT.

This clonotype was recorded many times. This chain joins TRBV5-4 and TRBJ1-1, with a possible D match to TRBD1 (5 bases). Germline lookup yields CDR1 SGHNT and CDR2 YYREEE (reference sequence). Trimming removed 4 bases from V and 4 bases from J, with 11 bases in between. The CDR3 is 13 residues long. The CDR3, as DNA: TGTGCCAGCAGCGCCCCGGGGGGCACTGAAGCTTTCTTT. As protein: CASSAPGGTEAFF.

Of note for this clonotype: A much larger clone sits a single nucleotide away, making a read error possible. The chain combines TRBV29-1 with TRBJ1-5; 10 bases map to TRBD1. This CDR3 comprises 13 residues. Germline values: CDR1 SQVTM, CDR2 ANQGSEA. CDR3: CSVADRGSQLQHF. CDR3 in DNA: TGCAGCGTTGCGGACAGGGGGAGTCAGCTCCAGCATTTT.

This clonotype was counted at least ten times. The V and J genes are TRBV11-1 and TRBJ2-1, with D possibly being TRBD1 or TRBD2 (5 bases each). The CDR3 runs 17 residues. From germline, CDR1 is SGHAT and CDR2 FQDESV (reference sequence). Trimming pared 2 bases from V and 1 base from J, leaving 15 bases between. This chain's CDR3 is CASSLSSTRGSYNEQFF. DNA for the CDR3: TGTGCCAGCAGCTTATCTAGTACGAGGGGTTCCTACAATGAGCAGTTCTTC.

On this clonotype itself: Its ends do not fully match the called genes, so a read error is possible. CDR3 bases: TGCGCCAGCAGCCTGGCCATCGGGGAGCTGCTTTTT. This sequence encodes CASSLAIGELLF. V and J are TRBV11-2 and TRBJ2-2, with TRBD2 as a possible D gene (5 bases). Germline assignment: CDR1 SGHAT and CDR2 FQNNGV. This CDR3 has 12 amino acids.

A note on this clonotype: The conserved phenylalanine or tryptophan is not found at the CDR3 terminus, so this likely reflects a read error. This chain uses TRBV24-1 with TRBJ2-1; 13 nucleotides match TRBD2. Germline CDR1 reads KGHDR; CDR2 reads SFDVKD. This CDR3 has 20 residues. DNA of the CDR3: TGTACCACCAGTGATTACTCGACTAGCGGGAGGTCCAGCTCCTACAATGAGCAGTTCCTC. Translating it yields CTTSDYSTSGRSSSYNEQFL.

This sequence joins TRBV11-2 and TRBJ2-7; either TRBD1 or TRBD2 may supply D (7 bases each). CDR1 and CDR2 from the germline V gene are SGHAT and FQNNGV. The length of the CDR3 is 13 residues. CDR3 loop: CTSSLTGRGGQYF. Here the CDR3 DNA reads TGTACTAGCAGCTTAACAGGCAGGGGGGGGCAGTACTTC.

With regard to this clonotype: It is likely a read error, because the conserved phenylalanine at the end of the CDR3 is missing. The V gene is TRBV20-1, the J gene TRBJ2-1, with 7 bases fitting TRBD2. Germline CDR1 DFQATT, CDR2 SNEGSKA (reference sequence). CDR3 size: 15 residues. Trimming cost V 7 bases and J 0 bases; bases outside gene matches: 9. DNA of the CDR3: TGCAGTGTGGCTAGCGGAAACCCCTCCTACAATGAGCAGTTCTTG. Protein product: CSVASGNPSYNEQFL.

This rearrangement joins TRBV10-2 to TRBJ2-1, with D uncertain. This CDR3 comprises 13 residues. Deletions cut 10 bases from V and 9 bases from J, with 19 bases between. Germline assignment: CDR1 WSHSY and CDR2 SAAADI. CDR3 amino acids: CATSKRSSSEQFF. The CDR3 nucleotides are TGCGCCACCTCCAAGAGGAGCTCGAGTGAGCAGTTCTTC.

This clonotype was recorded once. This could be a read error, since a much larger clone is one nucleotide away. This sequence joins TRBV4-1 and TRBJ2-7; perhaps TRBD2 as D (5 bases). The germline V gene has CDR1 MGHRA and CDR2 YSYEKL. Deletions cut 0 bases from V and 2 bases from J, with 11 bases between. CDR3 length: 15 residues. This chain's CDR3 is CASSQEGDITYEQYF. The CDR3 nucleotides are TGCGCCAGCAGCCAAGAGGGAGACATAACCTACGAGCAGTACTTC.

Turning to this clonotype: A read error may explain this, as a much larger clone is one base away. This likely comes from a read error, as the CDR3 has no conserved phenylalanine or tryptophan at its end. The CDR3: CASSSPLGRGPYEQYL. CDR3 nucleotides: TGTGCCAGCAGCTCCCCCCTTGGGCGAGGACCCTACGAGCAGTACCTC. This chain links TRBV11-2 with TRBJ2-7; the D is unclear. The CDR3 has 16 amino acids. V shed 4 bases and J shed 2 bases, with 18 bases lying between them. Per germline, CDR1 SGHAT and CDR2 FQNNGV.

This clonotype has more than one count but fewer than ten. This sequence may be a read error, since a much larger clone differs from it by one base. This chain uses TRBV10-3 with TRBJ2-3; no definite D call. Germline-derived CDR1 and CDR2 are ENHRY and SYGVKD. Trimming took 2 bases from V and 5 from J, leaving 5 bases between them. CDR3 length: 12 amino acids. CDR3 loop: CAISEVEDTQYF. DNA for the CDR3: TGTGCCATCAGTGAGGTGGAAGATACGCAGTATTTT.

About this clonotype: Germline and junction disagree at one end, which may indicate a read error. CDR3 sequence: CTSSLDRLALVGELFF. The CDR3 DNA sequence: TGTACCAGCAGCTTAGATCGACTAGCCTTGGTCGGGGAGCTGTTTTTT. The V and J genes are TRBV11-2 and TRBJ2-2; 7 bases are a match to TRBD2. Germline V gene lookup returns CDR1 SGHAT and CDR2 FQNNGV. The CDR3 spans 16 residues.

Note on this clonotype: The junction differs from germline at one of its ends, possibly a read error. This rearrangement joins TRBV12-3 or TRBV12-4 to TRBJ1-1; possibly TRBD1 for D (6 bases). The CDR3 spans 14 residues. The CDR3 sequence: CPSSLRQVRTEAFF. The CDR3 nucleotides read TGTCCCAGCAGTCTGCGACAGGTCCGCACTGAAGCTTTCTTC.

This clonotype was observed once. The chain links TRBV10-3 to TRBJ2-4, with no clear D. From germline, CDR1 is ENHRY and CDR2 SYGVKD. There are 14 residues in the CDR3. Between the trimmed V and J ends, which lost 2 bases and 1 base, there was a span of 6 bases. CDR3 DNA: TGTGCCATCAGTGAGATAGGGGCCAAAAACATTCAGTACTTC. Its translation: CAISEIGAKNIQYF.